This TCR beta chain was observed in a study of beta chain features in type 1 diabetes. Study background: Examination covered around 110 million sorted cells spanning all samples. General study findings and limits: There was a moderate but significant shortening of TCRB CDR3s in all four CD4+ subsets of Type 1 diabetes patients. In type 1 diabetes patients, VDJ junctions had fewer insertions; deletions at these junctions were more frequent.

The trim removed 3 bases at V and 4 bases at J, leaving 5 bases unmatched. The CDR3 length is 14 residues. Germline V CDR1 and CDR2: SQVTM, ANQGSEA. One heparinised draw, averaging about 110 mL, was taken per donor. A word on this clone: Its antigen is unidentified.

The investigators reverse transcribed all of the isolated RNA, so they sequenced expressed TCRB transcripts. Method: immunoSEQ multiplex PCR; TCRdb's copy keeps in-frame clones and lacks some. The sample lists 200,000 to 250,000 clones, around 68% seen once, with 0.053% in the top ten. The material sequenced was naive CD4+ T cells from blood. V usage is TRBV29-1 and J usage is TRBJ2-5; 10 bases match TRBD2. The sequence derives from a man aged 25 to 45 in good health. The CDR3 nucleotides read TGCAGCGTTGAGGCCAGCGGGAGGGCAGAGACCCAGTACTTC. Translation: CSVEASGRAETQYF.